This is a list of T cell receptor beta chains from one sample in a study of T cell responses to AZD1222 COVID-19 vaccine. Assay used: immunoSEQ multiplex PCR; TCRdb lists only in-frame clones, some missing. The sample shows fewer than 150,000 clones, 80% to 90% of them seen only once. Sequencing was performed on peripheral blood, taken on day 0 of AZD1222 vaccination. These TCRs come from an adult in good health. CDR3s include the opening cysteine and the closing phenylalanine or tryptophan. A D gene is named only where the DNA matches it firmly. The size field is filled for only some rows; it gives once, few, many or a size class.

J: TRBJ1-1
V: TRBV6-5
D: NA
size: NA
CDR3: CASSYKNTEAFF
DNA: TGTGCCAGCAGTTACAAGAACACTGAAGCTTTCTTT

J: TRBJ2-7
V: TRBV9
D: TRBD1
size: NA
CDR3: CASSPGQGGVYEQYF
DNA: TGTGCCAGCAGCCCCGGACAGGGGGGGGTCTACGAGCAGTACTTC

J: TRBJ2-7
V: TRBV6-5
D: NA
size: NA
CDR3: CASSFPGTQRGEQYF
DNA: TGTGCCAGCAGTTTCCCCGGGACTCAGAGAGGCGAGCAGTACTTC

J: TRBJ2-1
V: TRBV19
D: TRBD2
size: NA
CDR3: CASRMISPGTSGRNEQFF
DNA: TGTGCCAGTAGAATGATATCCCCCGGGACTAGCGGGAGAAATGAGCAGTTCTTC

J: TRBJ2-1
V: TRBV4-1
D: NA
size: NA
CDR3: CASSPLPFPGEQFF
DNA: TGCGCCAGCAGTCCCCTACCCTTCCCCGGTGAGCAGTTCTTC

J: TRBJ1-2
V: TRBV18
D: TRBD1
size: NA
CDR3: CASSPGTGGSGYTF
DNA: TGTGCCAGCTCACCGGGGACAGGGGGCAGTGGCTACACCTTC

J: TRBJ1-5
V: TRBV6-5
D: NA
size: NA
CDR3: CASSSLPDTKNQPQHF
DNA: TGTGCCAGCAGTTCCCTACCTGACACGAAAAATCAGCCCCAGCATTTT

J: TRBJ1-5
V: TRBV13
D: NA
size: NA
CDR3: CASSSRGIEPQHF
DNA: TGTGCCAGCAGCTCCAGGGGTATTGAGCCCCAGCATTTT

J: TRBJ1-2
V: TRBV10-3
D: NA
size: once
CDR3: CAATRTEEIYGYTF
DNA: TGTGCCGCCACCCGGACAGAGGAAATCTATGGCTACACCTTC

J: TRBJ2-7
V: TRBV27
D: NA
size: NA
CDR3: CASRKGLSYEQYF
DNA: TGTGCCAGCAGGAAAGGACTCTCCTACGAGCAGTACTTC

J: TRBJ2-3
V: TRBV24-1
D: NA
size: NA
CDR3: CATSDHGHTRSSTDTQYF
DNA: TGTGCCACCAGTGATCATGGACATACCAGGTCTAGCACAGATACGCAGTATTTT

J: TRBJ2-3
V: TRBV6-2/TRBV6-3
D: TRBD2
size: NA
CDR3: CASSYSVGGPPQYF
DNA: TGTGCCAGCAGTTATTCTGTGGGAGGGCCTCCGCAGTATTTT

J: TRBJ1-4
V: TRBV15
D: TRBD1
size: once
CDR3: CATSPRTGPEKLFF
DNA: TGTGCCACCAGCCCCCGGACAGGTCCTGAAAAACTGTTTTTT

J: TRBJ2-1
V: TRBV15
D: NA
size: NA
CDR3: CATSRDRGVYNEQFF
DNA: TGTGCCACCAGCAGAGATCGTGGGGTCTACAATGAGCAGTTCTTC

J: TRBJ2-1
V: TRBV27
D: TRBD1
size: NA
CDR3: CASRKPGQGDNEQFF
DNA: TGTGCCAGCAGGAAACCGGGACAGGGAGACAATGAGCAGTTCTTC

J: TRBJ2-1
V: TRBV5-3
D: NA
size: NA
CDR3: CARSLLGTVKAEQFF
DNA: TGTGCCAGAAGCCTGCTCGGGACCGTTAAGGCTGAGCAGTTCTTC

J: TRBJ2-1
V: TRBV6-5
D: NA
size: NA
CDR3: CASSYSLPGTYNEQFF
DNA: TGTGCCAGCAGTTACTCGTTACCTGGGACCTACAATGAGCAGTTCTTC

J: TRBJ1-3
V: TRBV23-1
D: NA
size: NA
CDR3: CASSQPIGNTIYF
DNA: TGCGCCAGCAGTCAACCAATAGGAAACACCATATATTTT

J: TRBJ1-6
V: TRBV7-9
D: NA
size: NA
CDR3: CASSQAETNSPLHF
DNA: TGTGCCAGCAGCCAGGCAGAGACCAATTCACCCCTCCACTTT

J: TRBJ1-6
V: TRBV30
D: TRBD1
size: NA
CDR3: CAWNRGTDNSPLHF
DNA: TGTGCCTGGAATCGGGGGACAGATAATTCACCCCTCCACTTT

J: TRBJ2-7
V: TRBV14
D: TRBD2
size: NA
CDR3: CASSPISGTSGRASYEQYF
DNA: TGTGCCAGCAGCCCCATCTCCGGGACTAGCGGGAGGGCATCCTACGAGCAGTACTTC

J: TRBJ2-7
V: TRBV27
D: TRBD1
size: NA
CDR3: CASSWTGSEQYF
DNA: TGTGCCAGCAGTTGGACAGGGTCGGAGCAGTACTTC

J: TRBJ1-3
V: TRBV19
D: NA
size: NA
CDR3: CATSIGQGNTIYF
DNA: TGTGCCACTTCCATCGGACAGGGAAACACCATATATTTT

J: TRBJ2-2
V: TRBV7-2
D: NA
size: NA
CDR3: CASSYRRGGTGELFF
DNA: TGTGCCAGCAGCTACCGGAGGGGGGGTACCGGGGAGCTGTTTTTT

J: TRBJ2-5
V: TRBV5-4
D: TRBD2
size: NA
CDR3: CASASPGLAGPGGETQYF
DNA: TGTGCCAGCGCATCTCCGGGACTAGCGGGACCCGGGGGGGAGACCCAGTACTTC

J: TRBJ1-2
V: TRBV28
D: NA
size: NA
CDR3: CASRQNYGYTF
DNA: TGTGCCAGCAGACAGAACTATGGCTACACCTTC

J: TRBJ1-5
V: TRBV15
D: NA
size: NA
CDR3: CATSSGQYSNQPQHF
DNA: TGTGCCACCAGCTCCGGACAGTATAGCAATCAGCCCCAGCATTTT

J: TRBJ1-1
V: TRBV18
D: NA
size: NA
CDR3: CASSGGNTEAFF
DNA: TGTGCCAGCTCAGGGGGGAACACTGAAGCTTTCTTT

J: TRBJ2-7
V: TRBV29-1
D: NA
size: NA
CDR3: CSVDSSYEQYF
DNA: TGCAGCGTTGATAGCTCCTACGAGCAGTACTTC

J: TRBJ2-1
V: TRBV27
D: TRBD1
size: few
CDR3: CASSSGGLGYNEQFF
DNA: TGTGCCAGCAGTTCAGGGGGCCTCGGTTACAATGAGCAGTTCTTC

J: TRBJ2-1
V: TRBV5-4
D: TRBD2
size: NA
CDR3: CASSLVSSGREEQFF
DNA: TGTGCCAGCAGCTTGGTATCTAGCGGGAGGGAGGAGCAGTTCTTC

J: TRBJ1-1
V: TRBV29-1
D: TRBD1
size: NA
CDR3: CSAEQGRTEAFF
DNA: TGCAGCGCCGAACAGGGGCGCACTGAAGCTTTCTTT

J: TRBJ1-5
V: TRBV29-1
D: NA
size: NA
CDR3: CSVVQGNQPQHF
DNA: TGCAGCGTTGTCCAGGGAAATCAGCCCCAGCATTTT

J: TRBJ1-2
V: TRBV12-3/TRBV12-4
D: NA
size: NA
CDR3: CASSEPGYGYTF
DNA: TGTGCCAGCAGCGAACCCGGGTATGGCTACACCTTC

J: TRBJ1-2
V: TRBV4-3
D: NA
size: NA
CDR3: CASSQGSDWDYGYTF
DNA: TGCGCCAGCAGCCAAGGGAGTGATTGGGACTATGGCTACACCTTC

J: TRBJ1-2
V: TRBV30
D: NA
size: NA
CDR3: CAWAAGANYGYTF
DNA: TGTGCCTGGGCGGCAGGGGCTAACTATGGCTACACCTTC

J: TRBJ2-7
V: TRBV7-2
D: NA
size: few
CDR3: CASRGVGYGKRGEQYF
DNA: TGTGCCAGCAGGGGAGTAGGGTACGGGAAAAGGGGCGAGCAGTACTTC

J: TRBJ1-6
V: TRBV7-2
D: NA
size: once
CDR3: CASSLAANYNSPLHF
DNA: TGTGCCAGCAGCTTAGCTGCTAACTATAATTCACCCCTCCACTTT

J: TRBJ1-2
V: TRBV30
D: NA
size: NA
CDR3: CAWRQGAGGYTF
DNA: TGTGCCTGGAGACAGGGAGCAGGTGGCTACACCTTC

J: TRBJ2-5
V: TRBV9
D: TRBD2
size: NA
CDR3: CASSVGESGLVGETQYF
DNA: TGTGCCAGCAGCGTAGGTGAATCCGGACTAGTTGGAGAGACCCAGTACTTC

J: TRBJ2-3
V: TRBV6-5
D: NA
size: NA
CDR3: CASHHGSTDTQYF
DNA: TGTGCCAGCCATCACGGGAGCACAGATACGCAGTATTTT